These 26 T cell receptor beta chains were all obtained from the same sample, sequenced in a study of shared clonotypes between healthy human individuals. Measured with immunoSEQ multiplex PCR; TCRdb has only the in-frame clones, and not every one. Of approximately 2.3 million clones in the sample, approximately 95% were seen once. The sequenced sample consisted of naive CD4+ T cells from PBMCs. Subset indicated: CD45RA+ positively selected. Receptors were obtained from a man younger than 30 in good health. Some clones in this sample may be carry-over from other donors' samples.

In its sample, this clone was seen once. V gene TRBV30 combines with J gene TRBJ1-5; no firm D call. The V and J ends lost 2 bases and 7 bases respectively, with 12 bases between them. From germline, CDR1 is GTSNPN and CDR2 SVGIG (reference sequence). The CDR3 totals 13 residues. The CDR3 DNA reads TGTGCCTGGAGTAATGGGCCAAAGCAGCCCCAGCATTTT. Its translation: CAWSNGPKQPQHF.

This chain uses TRBV4-3 with TRBJ2-2; the D gene is possibly TRBD1 (6 bases). Germline V CDR1 and CDR2: LGHNA, YSLEER. Trimming cost V 3 bases and J 7 bases, with 15 bases left between them. This CDR3 is built from 15 residues. The CDR3 DNA is TGCGCCAGCAGCCAGAGGGGGACATCCGGCGGGGAGCTGTTTTTT. Residues: CASSQRGTSGGELFF.

This chain joins TRBV29-1 and TRBJ2-3, with 9 bases matching TRBD2. This CDR3 has 15 amino acids. In germline, CDR1 is SQVTM, CDR2 ANQGSEA. V lost 7 bases and J lost 4; bases outside the gene matches: 12. The CDR3 DNA sequence: TGCAGCGCTGGGGATCGGCGGGAGGGGGCAGATACGCAGTATTTT. This codes for CSAGDRREGADTQYF.

The J gene is TRBJ1-3, the V gene TRBV4-2; D not certain. Germline V CDR1 and CDR2: LGHNA, YNFKEQ. The CDR3 covers 17 residues. The V and J ends lost 0 bases and 2 bases respectively, with 14 bases between them. CDR3 sequence: CASSQEPNGQAGNTIYF. The CDR3 DNA reads as TGTGCCAGCAGCCAAGAGCCGAACGGGCAAGCTGGAAACACCATATATTTT.

The chain recombines TRBV7-6 with TRBJ1-1; 8 bases are shared with TRBD1. The V segment lost 4 bases and the J segment 7 bases; nucleotides outside the gene matches: 8. The CDR3 has 14 amino acids. Germline loops: CDR1 SGHVS, CDR2 FNYEAQ. Here the CDR3 reads CASSSRHRGSEAFF. In nucleotides, the CDR3 is TGTGCCAGCAGCTCCCGACACAGGGGGAGTGAAGCTTTCTTT. The whole variable domain, remainder taken from reference TRBV7-6 and TRBJ1-1, is GAGVSQSPRYKVTKRGQDVALRCDPISGHVSLYWYRQALGQGPEFLTYFNYEAQQDKSGLPNDRFSAERPEGSISTLTIQRTEQRDSAMYRCASSSRHRGSEAFFGQGTRLTVV.

This chain links TRBV5-1 with TRBJ2-7; D is unclear. The germline CDR1 and CDR2 sequences are SGHRS and YFSETQ. V lost 5 bases, J lost 4 bases, and 7 bases lay in between. This CDR3 is built from 11 residues. The CDR3 bases are TGCGCCAGCAGTTACGGGTACGAGCAGTACTTC. As protein: CASSYGYEQYF. The entire variable domain, with the rest obtained from reference TRBV5-1 and TRBJ2-7, is as follows: KAGVTQTPRYLIKTRGQQVTLSCSPISGHRSVSWYQQTPGQGLQFLFEYFSETQRNKGNFPGRFSGRQFSNSRSEMNVSTLELGDSALYLCASSYGYEQYFGPGTRLTVT.

CDR3 DNA: TGCGCCAGCAGCCAAGAACCCGGGAGGAACCCTTACAATGAGCAGTTCTTC. As protein: CASSQEPGRNPYNEQFF. This chain links TRBV4-1 with TRBJ2-1; 7 nucleotides agree with TRBD2. With V trimmed by 0 bases and J by 4 bases, 9 bases remained unmatched. The CDR3 is made up of 17 amino acids. Germline V gene sequence: CDR1 MGHRA, CDR2 YSYEKL.

The rearrangement uses TRBV25-1 and TRBJ1-1; D is possibly TRBD1 (6 bases). CDR3 length: 14 amino acids. The V and J ends lost 4 bases and 3 bases respectively, with 12 bases between them. Germline V gene data show CDR1 as MGHDK and CDR2 as SYGVNS. The CDR3 region has the DNA TGTGCCAGCAGTGTTAGGGGGAGGGACACTGAAGCTTTCTTT. Protein sequence: CASSVRGRDTEAFF.

A single count supports this clone. Other DNA sequences from this sample encode an identical CDR3 as well. The rearrangement uses TRBV28 and TRBJ1-2, with D possibly being TRBD1 (5 bases). The CDR3 is made up of 13 amino acids. CDR1 and CDR2 from the germline V gene are MDHEN and SYDVKM. Trimming took 6 bases from V and 3 from J, leaving 11 bases between them. The CDR3 coding sequence is TGTGCCAGCAGACTTACAGGAGACTATGGCTACACCTTC. This translates into CASRLTGDYGYTF.

The chain joins TRBV7-9 to TRBJ1-2, with D possibly TRBD1 on 5 matching bases. The CDR3 length is 14 residues. The germline V gene has CDR1 SEHNR and CDR2 FQNEAQ (reference sequence). V lost 1 base and J 4 bases, leaving 10 bases between the germline ends. In nucleotides, the CDR3 is TGTGCCAGCAGCTTAGGTTATGGGGGCTATGGCTACACCTTC. Its translation: CASSLGYGGYGYTF.

On this clone itself: Other DNA sequences in the sample encode the same CDR3. The V call is TRBV19, the J call TRBJ1-1; D not resolved. The V end was cut by 3 bases, the J end by 1 base, with 6 bases between. CDR1 LNHDA and CDR2 SQIVND come from the germline V gene (reference sequence). The CDR3 is 13 amino acids. The CDR3 DNA reads as TGTGCCAGTAGTATGACGGGGAACACTGAAGCTTTCTTT. It encodes CASSMTGNTEAFF.

Notes on this clone: The same CDR3 can be traced to other DNA sequences in this sample. The rearrangement links TRBV2 to TRBJ2-7, with D possibly being TRBD1 (5 bases). V was trimmed by 4 bases and J by 4 bases, leaving 11 bases between them. The CDR3 spans 13 residues. Germline V gene sequence: CDR1 SNHLY, CDR2 FYNNEI. Here the CDR3 reads CASSGTSGYEQYF. The CDR3 bases are TGTGCCAGCAGTGGGACAAGTGGGTACGAGCAGTACTTC. The full variable domain, completed using reference TRBV2 and TRBJ2-7, is EPEVTQTPSHQVTQMGQEVILRCVPISNHLYFYWYRQILGQKVEFLVSFYNNEISEKSEIFDDQFSVERPDGSNFTLKIRSTKLEDSAMYFCASSGTSGYEQYFGPGTRLTVT.

V usage is TRBV9 and J usage is TRBJ1-2; no clear D gene. The CDR3 has 13 amino acids. The germline gives CDR1 SGDLS, CDR2 YYNGEE. Trimming pared 0 bases from V and 3 bases from J, leaving 6 bases between. CDR3 protein: CASSVAQDYGYTF. The CDR3 region has the DNA TGTGCCAGCAGCGTAGCGCAGGACTATGGCTACACCTTC.

In this sample, this clone turned up once. In the same sample, other DNA sequences code for this CDR3. This rearrangement joins TRBV4-2 to TRBJ2-3; 9 bases match TRBD2. The CDR3 covers 15 residues. V shed 0 bases, J shed 5 bases, and the junction held 3 bases outside the gene matches. CDR1 and CDR2 from the germline V gene are LGHNA and YNFKEQ. CDR3 loop: CASSQEAGGVDTQYF. The DNA of the CDR3 is TGTGCCAGCAGCCAAGAGGCGGGAGGGGTAGATACGCAGTATTTT.

CDR3 sequence: CASSLGAPREKLFF. CDR3 nucleotides: TGCGCCAGCAGCCTGGGGGCCCCTCGGGAAAAACTGTTTTTT. J is TRBJ1-4 and V is TRBV4-1, with a possible D match to TRBD1 (6 bases). There are 14 residues in the CDR3. Germline V gives CDR1 MGHRA, CDR2 YSYEKL. V lost 4 bases and J lost 8, with 14 bases in between.

This clone was detected only a few times. The gene calls are TRBV30 and TRBJ1-1; tentatively, D is TRBD1 (5 bases). V lost 8 bases and J 4 bases, leaving 14 bases between the germline ends. The CDR3 consists of 12 residues. Germline lookup yields CDR1 GTSNPN and CDR2 SVGIG (reference sequence). The CDR3 nucleotides read TGTGCCGGTTCTAGCGGGGCCACTGAAGCTTTCTTT. Protein sequence: CAGSSGATEAFF.

The gene calls are TRBV28 and TRBJ2-4; 7 bases are a match to TRBD1. Germline values: CDR1 MDHEN, CDR2 SYDVKM. This CDR3 spans 14 amino acids. Trimming at V came to 7 bases and at J to 6 bases, leaving 9 bases not matched to a gene. The CDR3 region has the DNA TGTGCCAGCAAAAAAACAGGGGCGGTAAACATTCAGTACTTC. Protein product: CASKKTGAVNIQYF.

The chain carries TRBV27 and TRBJ2-2, with D possibly matching TRBD2 (7 bases). Trimming took off 3 bases at V and 4 bases at J, with 12 bases between the two ends. The CDR3 is 15 residues long. The germline V gene encodes CDR1 MNHEY and CDR2 SMNVEV (reference sequence). Here the CDR3 reads CASSLGGRLTGELFF. The CDR3 DNA sequence: TGTGCCAGCAGTTTGGGGGGGCGACTCACCGGGGAGCTGTTTTTT.

The chain carries TRBV7-2 and TRBJ2-5; either TRBD1 or TRBD2 may supply D (5 bases each). Germline CDR1 is SGHTA and CDR2 is FQGNSA. V gave up 5 bases and J gave up 5 bases, with 18 bases separating them. The CDR3 consists of 15 residues. The CDR3 loop reads CASSIQRGGGETQYF. DNA for the CDR3: TGTGCCAGCAGCATACAAAGGGGCGGCGGGGAGACCCAGTACTTC. Together with reference TRBV7-2 and TRBJ2-5, the CDR3 gives the full variable domain: GAGVSQSPSNKVTEKGKDVELRCDPISGHTALYWYRQSLGQGLEFLIYFQGNSAPDKSGLPSDRFSAERTGGSVSTLTIQRTQQEDSAVYLCASSIQRGGGETQYFGPGTRLLVL.

The V call is TRBV27, the J call TRBJ2-1, with 11 nucleotides matching TRBD2. V lost 8 bases, J lost 6 bases, and 12 bases stayed unmatched. The length of the CDR3 is 16 residues. Germline values: CDR1 MNHEY, CDR2 SMNVEV (reference sequence). In DNA, the CDR3 is TGTGCCAGCTCTCCCCTTAGCGGGAGGGGTCCCAATGAGCAGTTCTTC. Its protein is CASSPLSGRGPNEQFF.

This chain joins TRBV9 and TRBJ2-3; no clear D. Germline-derived CDR1 and CDR2 are SGDLS and YYNGEE. Trimming shortened V by 1 base and J by 0 bases, and 6 bases separated the two germline ends. The CDR3 sequence is 14 residues long. CDR3 protein: CASSVRRSTDTQYF. DNA for the CDR3: TGTGCCAGCAGCGTAAGACGTAGCACAGATACGCAGTATTTT.

This sequence joins TRBV9 and TRBJ2-3, with TRBD1 identical over 8 bases. The CDR3 covers 17 residues. The ends lost 0 bases at V and 6 bases at J; junction bases unmatched: 12. The germline V gene encodes CDR1 SGDLS and CDR2 YYNGEE. The CDR3: CASSVVPRQGAGDTQYF. CDR3 nucleotides: TGTGCCAGCAGCGTAGTTCCCAGGCAGGGGGCAGGGGATACGCAGTATTTT.

The rearrangement links TRBV7-9 to TRBJ1-3, with D uncertain. The germline V and J ends were trimmed by 5 bases and 0 bases, with 8 bases remaining between them. Per germline, CDR1 SEHNR and CDR2 FQNEAQ (reference sequence). This CDR3 has 14 amino acids. DNA of the CDR3: TGTGCCAGCAGCCCTTTCAGCTCTGGAAACACCATATATTTT. Translated, it gives CASSPFSSGNTIYF.

This chain joins TRBV6-8 and TRBJ2-7; 15 nucleotides align to TRBD2. Germline V gives CDR1 MNHGY, CDR2 SAAAGT. The CDR3 has 20 residues. V was pared by 5 bases and J by 3 bases, with 17 bases of the junction left unmatched. CDR3 region: CASSPPPRTSGRAGLYEQYF. CDR3 sequence (DNA): TGTGCCAGCAGTCCCCCCCCGAGGACTAGCGGGAGGGCCGGTCTCTACGAGCAGTACTTC.

This chain joins TRBV6-1 and TRBJ2-6, with 8 bases identical to TRBD1. With 9 bases clipped from V and 3 bases from J, the junction kept 4 bases outside the gene matches. CDR3 length: 14 amino acids. CDR1 MNHNS and CDR2 SASEGT come from the germline V gene. This CDR3 reads CASAGGGGANVLTF. The CDR3, as DNA: TGTGCCAGTGCAGGGGGCGGTGGGGCCAACGTCCTGACTTTC.

The genes are TRBV13 and TRBJ2-2; the match to TRBD2 covers 7 bases. The CDR3 spans 17 residues. The trim removed 2 bases at V and 2 bases at J, leaving 8 bases unmatched. Germline V gene data show CDR1 as PRHDT and CDR2 as FYEKMQ (reference sequence). The CDR3 region has the DNA TGTGCCAGCAGCTTATTCGCACTAGCGAGTAACACCGGGGAGCTGTTTTTT. It yields the protein CASSLFALASNTGELFF. Full variable domain (missing parts from reference TRBV13 and TRBJ2-2): AAGVIQSPRHLIKEKRETATLKCYPIPRHDTVYWYQQGPGQDPQFLISFYEKMQSDKGSIPDRFSAQQFSDYHSELNMSSLELGDSALYFCASSLFALASNTGELFFGEGSRLTVL.